This paragraph covers one T cell receptor (beta chain) sequence. Its antigen is unknown. Stated treatment: oral pan-JAK inhibitor, 5-10 mg twice daily. Alopecia areata patients provided lesional scalp punch biopsies and peripheral blood. Both CD4+ and CD8+ T cells were separated by sorting PBMCs. TCR sequencing used cDNA made by reverse transcription of extracted RNA. Sequencing was performed with immunoSEQ multiplex PCR; in TCRdb, only in-frame clones are kept and a portion is missing. The sample lists about 200,000 clones, 45% to 75% occurring once. Trimming cost V 4 bases and J 1 base, with 12 bases left between them. The CDR3 totals 14 residues. Germline CDR1 and CDR2: SQVTM and ANQGSEA. The record originates from a study of CD8+ T cells in alopecia areata. Study summary: The share of scalp area affected provided the severity score for treated patients. Study-level findings and limits: Researchers report lesional scalp, most notably alopecia totalis/universalis, outstripped normal scalp in clonality.

This specimen consisted of CD4+ T cells sorted from blood, obtained at week 4, from a patient treated with tofacitinib. The chain joins TRBV29-1 to TRBJ2-3; D is perhaps TRBD1 (5 bases). This receptor was identified in a human donor with alopecia areata. As DNA, the CDR3 is TGCAGCGTTGTGGAACAGGCCGGCACAGATACGCAGTATTTT. This encodes CSVVEQAGTDTQYF.